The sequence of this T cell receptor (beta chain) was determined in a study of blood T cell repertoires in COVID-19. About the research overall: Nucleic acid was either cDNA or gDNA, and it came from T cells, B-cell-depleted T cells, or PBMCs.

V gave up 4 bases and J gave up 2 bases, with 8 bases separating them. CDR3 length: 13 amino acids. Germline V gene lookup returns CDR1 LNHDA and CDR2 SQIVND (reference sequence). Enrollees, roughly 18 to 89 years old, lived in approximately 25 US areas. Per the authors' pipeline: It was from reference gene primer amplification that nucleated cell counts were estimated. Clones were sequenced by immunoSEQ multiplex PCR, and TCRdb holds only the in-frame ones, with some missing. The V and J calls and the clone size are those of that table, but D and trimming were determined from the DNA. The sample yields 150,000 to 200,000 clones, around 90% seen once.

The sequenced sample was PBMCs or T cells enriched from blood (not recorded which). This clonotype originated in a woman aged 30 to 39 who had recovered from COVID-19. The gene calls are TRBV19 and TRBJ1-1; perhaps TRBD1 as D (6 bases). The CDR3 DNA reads TGTGCCAGTAGTAAGACAGGAAACACTGAAGCTTTCTTT. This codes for CASSKTGNTEAFF.